This TCR beta chain was sequenced during a study of blood T cell repertoires in COVID-19. Using immunoSEQ multiplex PCR, the repertoire was profiled, and TCRdb retains in-frame clones only, with some absent. The table has more than 250,000 clones, over 75% seen once. V was clipped by 6 bases and J by 2 bases; unmatched bases: 6. Germline V gives CDR1 MNHEY, CDR2 SVGAGI. The length of the CDR3 is 14 residues. The V and J genes are TRBV6-5 and TRBJ1-2; TRBD1 agrees at 7 bases. The sequencing sample was made of peripheral blood. This TCR came from a human donor in a cohort sampled during active COVID-19. Written as DNA, the CDR3 is TGTGCCAGCAGGGCAGGGGGTAGGAACTATGGCTACACCTTC. Amino acids: CASRAGGRNYGYTF.